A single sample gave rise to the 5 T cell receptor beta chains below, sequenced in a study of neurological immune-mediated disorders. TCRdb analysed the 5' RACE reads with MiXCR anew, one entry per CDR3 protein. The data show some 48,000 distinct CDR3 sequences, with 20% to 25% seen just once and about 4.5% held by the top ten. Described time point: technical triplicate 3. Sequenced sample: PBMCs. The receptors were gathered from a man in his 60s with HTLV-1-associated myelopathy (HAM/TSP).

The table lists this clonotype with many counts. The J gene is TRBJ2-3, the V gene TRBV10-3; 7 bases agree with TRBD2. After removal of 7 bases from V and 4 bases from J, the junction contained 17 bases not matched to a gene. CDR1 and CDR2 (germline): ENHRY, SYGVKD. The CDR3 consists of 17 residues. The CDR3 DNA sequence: TGTGCCATCATGCGCGCCCTGAGTAGGGAGGGCCCAGATACGCAGTATTTT. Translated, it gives CAIMRALSREGPDTQYF.

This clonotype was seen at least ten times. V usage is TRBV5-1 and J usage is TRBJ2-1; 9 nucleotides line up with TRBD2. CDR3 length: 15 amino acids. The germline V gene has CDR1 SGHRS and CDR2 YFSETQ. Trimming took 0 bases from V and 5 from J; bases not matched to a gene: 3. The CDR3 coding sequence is TGCGCCAGCAGCTTGGTAGCGGGAGCTGACAATGAGCAGTTCTTC. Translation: CASSLVAGADNEQFF.

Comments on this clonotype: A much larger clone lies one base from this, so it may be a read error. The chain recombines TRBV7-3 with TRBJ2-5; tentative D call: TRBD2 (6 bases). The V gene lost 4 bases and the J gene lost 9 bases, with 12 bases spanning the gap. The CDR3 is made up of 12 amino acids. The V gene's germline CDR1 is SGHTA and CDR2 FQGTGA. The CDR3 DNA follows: TGTGCCAGCAGCTCAACGGAGGGGCCCCAGTACTTC. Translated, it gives CASSSTEGPQYF.

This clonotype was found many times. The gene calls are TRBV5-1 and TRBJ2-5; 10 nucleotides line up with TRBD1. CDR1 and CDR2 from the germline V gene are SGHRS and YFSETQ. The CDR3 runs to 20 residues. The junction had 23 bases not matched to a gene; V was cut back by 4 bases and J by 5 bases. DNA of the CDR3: TGCGCCAGCAGCCTGAGGGGCAAAACCATTGACAGGGGGCTTCGGGAGACCCAGTACTTC. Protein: CASSLRGKTIDRGLRETQYF.

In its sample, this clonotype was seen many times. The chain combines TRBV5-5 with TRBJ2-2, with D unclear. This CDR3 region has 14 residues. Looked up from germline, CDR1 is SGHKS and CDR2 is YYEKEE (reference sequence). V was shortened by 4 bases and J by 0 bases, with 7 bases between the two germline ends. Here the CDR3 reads CASSLRTNTGELFF. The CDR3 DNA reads TGTGCCAGCAGCCTTAGAACGAACACCGGGGAGCTGTTTTTT.